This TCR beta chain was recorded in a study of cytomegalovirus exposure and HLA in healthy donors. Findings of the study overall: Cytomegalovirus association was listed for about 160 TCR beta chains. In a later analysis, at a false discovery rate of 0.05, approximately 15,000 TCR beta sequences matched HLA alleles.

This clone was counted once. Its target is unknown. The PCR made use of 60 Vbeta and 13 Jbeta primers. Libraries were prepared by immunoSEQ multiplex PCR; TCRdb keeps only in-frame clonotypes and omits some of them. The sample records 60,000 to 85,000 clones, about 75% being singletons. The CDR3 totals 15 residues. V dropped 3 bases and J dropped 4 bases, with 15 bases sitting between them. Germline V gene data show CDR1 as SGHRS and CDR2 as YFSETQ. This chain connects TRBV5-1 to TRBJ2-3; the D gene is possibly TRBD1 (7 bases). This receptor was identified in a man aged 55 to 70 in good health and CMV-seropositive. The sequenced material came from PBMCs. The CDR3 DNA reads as TGCGCCAGCAGCTCACTCACCAGGGGGGCAGATACGCAGTATTTT. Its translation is CASSSLTRGADTQYF.